This TCR beta chain stems from a study of cytomegalovirus exposure and HLA in healthy donors (dated by TCRdb to the late 2010s). General notes on the study: In an earlier analysis of roughly 500 of the donors, less than 350 Gb of sequence data and 95 million to 130 million unique TCR beta sequences from 150 million to 200 million T cells were reported. Besides the first cohort of approximately 710 subjects, a separate validation cohort made up of about 120 different subjects was used. An earlier analysis of around 540 of the donors applied high-throughput TCR beta sequencing to assess whether each TCR beta V gene segment acted as functional or pseudogenic. On average, about 240,000 unique TCR beta nucleotide sequences were sequenced per donor among some 430 genotyped donors of the cohort, with 15% to 20% of those sequences being non-productive. Of the 350 to 400 genotyped donors, roughly 80% fell in the genetic ancestry cluster associated with self-reported Caucasian donors. A later analysis re-analyzed previously published TCR beta repertoires from about 600 donors and added high-resolution HLA genotyping to study TCR occurrence patterns. Class I and class II HLA loci were covered by the typing at four-digit resolution. Approximately 310 gigabases of sequencing data and 70 million to 85 million unique TCR sequences were included in an early release covering roughly 700 HLA-typed donors. The number of donors typed differed by locus, with about 629-640 for A, B, C, DRB1 and DQB1, around 560 for DQA1, approximately 580 for DPA1, and some 440 for DPB1. The study was designed to test whether signatures of past pathogen exposure could be identified by cataloging public T cell receptors. Several DR-DQ haplotypes were treated as single units for association and clustering because of strong linkage in the cohort. Every repertoire in the discovery cohort had been generated on one and the same sequencing platform. Rather than drawing on any new phenotypic data, the later analysis identified candidate immune exposures from TCR beta sequences and the way those sequences occurred across donors. Donor age, sex, ethnicity and CMV serostatus were compiled alongside the repertoire data. The study combined high-throughput TCR immunosequencing, statistical association of individual TCRs with disease status, and machine learning to predict cytomegalovirus infection status. The T cell repertoires of about 700 subjects were profiled by immunosequencing and related to cytomegalovirus serostatus. In a later genetic analysis, genome-wide SNP genotypes for about 65% of the 666 donors were used, and that subset was treated as a discovery cohort.

Via the germline V gene, CDR1 is SQVTM and CDR2 ANQGSEA. Cut back by 6 bases and 1 base, the V and J ends lie 19 bases apart. The CDR3 runs 15 amino acids, cysteine and phenylalanine included. The entry retains the CDR3 DNA only, 45 bases that are in frame from base 1. Summary of the overall study and its limitations: Because counts were too low, roughly 18 rarely observed V segments, including chromosome 9 orphons, were left out of the earlier analysis of some 600 of the donors. Cytomegalovirus status was reported to be diagnosed by the classifier with high specificity and sensitivity in both the original and validation cohorts. This cohort had only TCR beta chains sequenced, and the lack of alpha or paired-chain data limited which features could be detected. In a later genetic analysis, a missense DCLRE1C variant was associated with V-gene and J-gene trimming of TCR beta chains, and the association was replicated in an independent cohort. Because the 87-base-pair reads could not distinguish some IMGT-functional V segments, including TRBV6-2 and TRBV6-3, those segments were excluded. In a later genetic analysis, fewer N-insertions in productive TCRs were reported among donors in an Asian-associated ancestry cluster than the roughly 640-donor mean. Immune exposure information for the cohort was limited to CMV serostatus. In the study, approximately 150 TCR beta chains were listed as associated with cytomegalovirus. Assigning TCR associations to individual alleles was difficult when HLA alleles, especially DR and DQ, strongly co-occurred. HLA typing was unavailable for some donors at each locus, so association tests used only the typed subset. Most CMV-associated TCR beta chains appeared to be HLA-restricted in a later analysis, and the HLA associations seemed to be driven largely by CMV exposure. In vitro tests confirmed that a few of the cytomegalovirus-associated TCR beta chains recognize cytomegalovirus antigens. Compared with equally common non-associated chains, HLA-associated TCR beta chains in a later analysis were more clonally expanded and had lower generation probabilities. Sequencing depth was assumed to be roughly uniform across donors in the presence/absence analyses, though that assumption may not hold. According to the authors, the approach could potentially be generalized to other disease states and immunological phenotypes. A cluster of highly shared sequence variants was judged likely to represent a technical artifact of the sequencing pipeline. Most TCR sequences were seen in very few donors, while some public TCRs were found in many individuals. Linkage disequilibrium might explain the correlated functional status among segregating V segments, but an unknown experimental factor could not be ruled out. In a later analysis, 16,951 TCR beta sequences were associated with specific HLA alleles at a false discovery rate of 0.05. A later analysis found that TCR association rates varied across HLA loci, with DRB1 alleles showing the most associated TCRs and HLA-C alleles the fewest. A further reported finding was that TCR beta sequences accurately predicted the HLA-A and HLA-B alleles for most subjects in the first cohort. Several of the top co-occurrence clusters appeared to be linked to parvovirus B19, influenza, CMV and Epstein-Barr virus, according to a later analysis. Broadly in line with IMGT annotations, most TCR beta V segments showed up in productive rearrangements about 90% or about 30% of the time in an earlier analysis of a few hundred of the donors.

The cohort comprised approximately 700 healthy bone marrow donors. Cohort members were all nominally healthy when sampled, although unrecorded immune exposures were likely present. The donor was CMV seronegative and was included in the group of a few hundred seronegative cohort members. Each donor provided a peripheral blood sample, and peripheral blood mononuclear cells were used for TCR beta sequencing. The Qiagen DNeasy Blood Extraction Kit was used to extract genomic DNA from the blood cell samples. This clone was counted only a few times. The clone's antigen remains unknown. No qualities accompany the bases; no much larger clone lies one base away. Library preparation was by the immunoSEQ multiplex PCR assay. The multiplex PCR relied on a mix of 60 forward primers for TCR Vbeta segments and 13 reverse primers for TCR Jbeta segments. The CDR3 region of rearranged TCR beta genes was amplified from genomic DNA by a multiplex PCR assay. On the Illumina HiSeq System, the amplified TCR beta libraries were sequenced as 87-base-pair reads. Processing in the source paper ran as follows. A later analysis tallied 75 million to 85 million unique TCR beta chains across the 666 repertoires, and around 10 million of those chains were shared by two or more donors. A nearest-neighbor algorithm error-corrected the raw reads and collapsed the reads into unique sequences, merging closely related sequences to remove PCR and sequencing errors. To assign V, D and J gene segments, CDR3 sequences were aligned to IMGT reference sequences. For a sequence to be retained, at least a six-nucleotide match to both a V gene segment and a J gene segment was required. Rearrangements were classified as productive when the CDR3 lacked stop codons and remained in frame with V and J, and all other rearrangements were classified as non-productive. Following IMGT convention, CDR3 was defined as the stretch from the second conserved V-encoded cysteine up to the conserved J-encoded phenylalanine. In an earlier analysis of more than 550 of the donors, sequences lacking an unambiguous match to a single V gene segment were excluded. In an earlier analysis of several hundred of the donors, V segments were called functional above 56.7% productive rearrangements and were called segregating when the between-donor standard deviation exceeded 5%. A statistical classification framework was built for diagnosing cytomegalovirus status from the catalog of TCR beta chain sequences. In a later analysis, TCR nucleotide sequences were compared against IMGT/GENE-DB human TR gene sequences so that V and J genes could be assigned. Using the TCRdist pipeline, a later analysis assigned CDR3 sequences along with most-parsimonious VDJ recombination scenarios. In a later analysis, each TCR beta chain was defined by its CDR3 amino acid sequence together with its V-gene family, and reads lacking a unique V-gene family were excluded. A later analysis removed several hundred highly shared, low-generation-probability nucleotide sequences to deal with suspected cross-contamination and a sequencing artifact. For each public chain, a later analysis derived a clonal expansion index from normalized ranks of inferred template counts within each repertoire. In a later analysis, generation probabilities were computed using a VDJ recombination model fitted to out-of-frame rearrangements, and the results were checked against IGoR. Hypergeometric tests were used in a later analysis to score TCR-TCR, TCR-HLA and TCR-CMV co-occurrence, with a repertoire-size bias correction applied to the TCR pairs. In a later analysis, false discovery rates were estimated by permuting HLA or CMV assignments 20 times. In a later analysis, co-occurring TCRs were grouped using DBSCAN, and TCRdist sequence similarity was added for clustering within HLA-allele-positive subsets. Repertoires with fewer than 30,000 or more than 120,000 public chains, plus five repertoires with anomalous nucleotide sharing, were excluded from co-occurrence clustering. TCRdb took over this immuneACCESS table, retaining in-frame rearrangements with V and J assigned. Such tables are incomplete; in checked studies, under half of the missing clones stem from an unresolved V gene, and the remainder is unexplained. D and trimming come from the DNA, and the V and J calls and clone size come from that table. Recorded for this sample are around 100,000 clones; 65% to 85% of them occurred a single time. The ten largest account for 8.5% to 12% of the sample.

Sequenced: PBMCs. The chain is encoded by TRBV29-1 joined to TRBJ2-7; the D region possibly corresponds to TRBD1 (5 bases align). The sequence was obtained from a middle-aged man in good health and CMV-seronegative. The CDR3 has the sequence CSVRLYPGPSYEQYF. The DNA reads TGCAGCGTAAGACTTTATCCAGGGCCATCCTACGAGCAGTACTTC.